This T cell receptor (beta chain) was sequenced in a study of blood T cell repertoires in COVID-19 (dated by TCRdb to 2020 to 2022). Background on the whole study: Samples from collaborators originated in the United States, Italy and Spain and spanned both the acute and convalescent phases of COVID-19. The prospective study material was composed of cDNA or gDNA derived from T cells, B-cell-depleted T cells, or PBMCs. The dataset comprised deeply sampled blood TCRbeta repertoires from subjects exposed to, actively infected with, or recovered from COVID-19. The repertoires were released in a freely available public database meant as a resource for research on the immune response to SARS-CoV-2. Samples came from the ongoing ImmuneRACE study (first 160 participants) plus 1,254 subjects from 6 global collaborators. Nearly every sample came with metadata listing a de-identified subject ID, COVID-19 status, age in years and sex. Where available, HLA class I and class II types were obtained from metadata supplied by the sample provider rather than from assay-based typing.

Collaborating institutions collected whole blood in K2EDTA tubes following their own protocols. For TCRbeta analysis, collaborators shipped samples as frozen whole blood, isolated PBMCs, or DNA extracted from either of those sample types. The sample holds one count of this clone. Its antigen specificity is not known. The sample holds no much larger clone one base away, and base qualities are not on file. What the work shows at the level of the full study, not this receptor alone: Clinical and demographic metadata were provided uncurated, with the amount varying by source and participant.

TCRbeta CDR3 regions were amplified from genomic DNA by means of the immunoSEQ Assay, a bias-controlled multiplex PCR. The study's own analysis went as follows. The number of nucleated cells in each sample was estimated from the amplification of reference gene primers within the assay. Sequence reads were collapsed and filtered to measure the absolute abundance of every unique TCRbeta CDR3 rearrangement. For each sample, productive Simpson clonality was calculated by taking the square root of Simpson's diversity index across productive rearrangements. This immuneACCESS table, as held by TCRdb, lists in-frame sequences with V and J called but not all clones. Of the missing ones, under half trace to an unresolved V gene in checked studies; the others have no known cause. For V, J and clone size, that table is used; D and trimming come from the DNA. A total of about 150,000 clones appear in this sample, around 82% of them only once. The top ten clones comprise 13% to 15% of the sample.

The germline V gene sets CDR1 to SNHLY and CDR2 to FYNNEI. The cysteine opens and the phenylalanine closes a CDR3 of 14 amino acids. The only DNA kept is the CDR3, 42 bases in frame from the first base. At the junction V is shortened by 1 base and J by 5 bases; bases outside the gene matches: 4. The sequence links TRBV2 to TRBJ1-1; TRBD1 fits 7 bases in the junction. The specimen sequenced was peripheral blood. This clonotype originated in a human donor with acute or convalescent COVID-19. The donor label of this sample is uncertain. The CDR3 sequence is CASSEVTGTTEAFF. The nucleotides are TGTGCCAGCAGTGAAGTGACAGGGACGACTGAAGCTTTCTTT. With the portions outside the CDR3 filled from the reference TRBV2 and TRBJ1-1 genes, the complete variable region becomes EPEVTQTPSHQVTQMGQEVILRCVPISNHLYFYWYRQILGQKVEFLVSFYNNEISEKSEIFDDQFSVERPDGSNFTLKIRSTKLEDSAMYFCASSEVTGTTEAFFGQGTRLTVV.